The 19 T cell receptor beta chains below come from one sample, sequenced in a study of blood T cell repertoires in COVID-19. Some clones are missing from TCRdb's copy, which holds only in-frame ones; the method was immunoSEQ multiplex PCR. The sample consists of 130,000 to 150,000 clones, about nine tenths of them appearing once. The sequenced sample consisted of peripheral blood. The receptor set was obtained from a human donor in a cohort sampled during active COVID-19.

This chain uses TRBV18 with TRBJ2-1; 8 nucleotides line up with TRBD2. Per germline, CDR1 KGHSH and CDR2 LQKENI. The CDR3 totals 16 residues. The V gene end was trimmed by 3 bases and the J gene end by 3 bases; junction bases not matched to a gene: 7. In nucleotides, the CDR3 is TGTGCCAGCTCACCCCCTTTGCGGGGGGACTACAATGAGCAGTTCTTC. Translation: CASSPPLRGDYNEQFF. The whole variable domain, filled in from reference TRBV18 and TRBJ2-1, reads NAGVMQNPRHLVRRRGQEARLRCSPMKGHSHVYWYRQLPEEGLKFMVYLQKENIIDESGMPKERFSAEFPKEGPSILRIQQVVRGDSAAYFCASSPPLRGDYNEQFFGPGTRLTVL.

This sequence joins TRBV7-3 and TRBJ2-2, with 9 nucleotides matching TRBD1. The CDR3 is 15 residues long. Germline CDR1 reads SGHTA; CDR2 reads FQGTGA. The V gene end was trimmed by 2 bases and the J gene end by 4 bases; junction bases not matched to a gene: 2. The DNA of the CDR3 is TGTGCCAGCAGCTTAGGGACAGGGTTCACCGGGGAGCTGTTTTTT. It yields the protein CASSLGTGFTGELFF.

The chain is built from TRBV9 and TRBJ2-1; a possible D gene is TRBD1 (6 bases). Trimming took 3 bases from V and 4 from J, leaving 11 bases between them. The CDR3 is made up of 14 amino acids. Looked up from germline, CDR1 is SGDLS and CDR2 is YYNGEE. The CDR3 sequence is CASSGNTGYNEQFF. The CDR3 nucleotides read TGTGCCAGCAGCGGGAATACAGGGTACAATGAGCAGTTCTTC.

The chain couples TRBV9 to TRBJ1-1; D gene unclear. CDR3 length: 14 amino acids. Germline-derived CDR1 and CDR2 are SGDLS and YYNGEE. Trimming left V 4 bases short and J 1 base short, with 11 bases between. DNA for the CDR3: TGTGCCAGCAGCTACCACGGAGAGAACACTGAAGCTTTCTTT. Translated, it gives CASSYHGENTEAFF.

The chain joins TRBV19 to TRBJ2-1, with TRBD2 identical over 8 bases. With V trimmed by 4 bases and J by 7 bases, 6 bases remained unmatched. The germline V gene has CDR1 LNHDA and CDR2 SQIVND (reference sequence). The CDR3 contains 14 residues. The CDR3: CASSTGLVLNEQFF. The DNA of the CDR3 is TGTGCCAGTAGTACGGGACTAGTACTGAATGAGCAGTTCTTC.

The rearrangement joins TRBV7-9 to TRBJ2-7, with D perhaps matching TRBD1 (5 bases). V was pared by 5 bases and J by 1 base, with 9 bases between. CDR3 length: 13 amino acids. Per germline, CDR1 SEHNR and CDR2 FQNEAQ (reference sequence). The CDR3 sequence: CASSQRGSYEQYF. The DNA of the CDR3 is TGTGCCAGCAGCCAAAGGGGATCCTACGAGCAGTACTTC.

The chain combines TRBV19 with TRBJ1-6, with 9 bases identical to TRBD1. V was pared by 1 base and J by 7 bases, with 2 bases of the junction left unmatched. Germline V gene data show CDR1 as LNHDA and CDR2 as SQIVND (reference sequence). The CDR3 covers 15 residues. Here the CDR3 DNA reads TGTGCCAGTAGTATAGGCGGACAGGGGAATTCACCCCTCCACTTT. It yields the protein CASSIGGQGNSPLHF. Based on the CDR3 plus reference TRBV19 and TRBJ1-6, the full variable domain is DGGITQSPKYLFRKEGQNVTLSCEQNLNHDAMYWYRQDPGQGLRLIYYSQIVNDFQKGDIAEGYSVSREKKESFPLTVTSAQKNPTAFYLCASSIGGQGNSPLHFGNGTRLTVT.

As regards this clone: A junction end diverges from the germline sequence, so it may reflect a read error. The J gene is TRBJ2-5, the V gene TRBV6-2 or TRBV6-3; tentatively, D is TRBD1 (5 bases). The CDR3 runs to 13 residues. Germline V gives CDR1 MNHEY, CDR2 SVGEGT. DNA of the CDR3: TGTGCCAGCAGTTACTCAGGGGCGGCGCCCAGGAACTTC. This gives the protein CASSYSGAAPRNF.

This sequence joins TRBV6-5 and TRBJ2-2, with D perhaps TRBD2 (6 bases). Germline V gene data show CDR1 as MNHEY and CDR2 as SVGAGI. This CDR3 comprises 15 residues. Trimming removed 2 bases at V and 2 bases at J, with 9 bases between. The DNA of the CDR3 is TGTGCCAGCAGTTACAGGGACTCCAACACCGGGGAGCTGTTTTTT. It encodes CASSYRDSNTGELFF.

The chain employs TRBV7-2 and TRBJ1-1; tentatively, D is TRBD1 (6 bases). This CDR3 spans 13 amino acids. V was clipped by 1 base and J by 8 bases, with 11 bases between them. Germline lookup yields CDR1 SGHTA and CDR2 FQGNSA. CDR3 sequence: CASSLGQGREAFF. CDR3 DNA sequence: TGTGCCAGCAGCTTAGGGCAGGGGCGAGAAGCTTTCTTT.

The chain couples TRBV4-2 to TRBJ2-7; weak D call: TRBD1 (5 bases). The CDR3 totals 13 residues. Trimming took 0 bases from V and 3 from J, leaving 6 bases between them. Looked up from germline, CDR1 is LGHNA and CDR2 is YNFKEQ. CDR3 sequence reads: CASSQEGHYEQYF. CDR3 nucleotide sequence: TGTGCCAGCAGCCAAGAGGGGCACTACGAGCAGTACTTC.

The J gene is TRBJ2-3, the V gene TRBV9, with a possible D match to TRBD2 (6 bases). Germline V CDR1 and CDR2: SGDLS, YYNGEE. The CDR3 runs 16 residues. V was trimmed by 0 bases and J by 6 bases, leaving 17 bases between them. The CDR3 DNA is TGTGCCAGCAGCGTAGCGCCCCCTGGCGGGGTGGATACGCAGTATTTT. Translation: CASSVAPPGGVDTQYF.

The V and J genes are TRBV5-1 and TRBJ2-3, with TRBD2 matching over 11 bases. V gave up 0 bases and J gave up 2 bases; unmatched junction bases: 5. The germline V gene has CDR1 SGHRS and CDR2 YFSETQ. This CDR3 is built from 17 residues. CDR3 sequence: CASSLGLAGSSTDTQYF. The CDR3 coding sequence is TGCGCCAGCAGCTTGGGACTAGCGGGGAGTTCCACAGATACGCAGTATTTT.

The chain is built from TRBV6-5 and TRBJ2-3; 7 positions match TRBD1. CDR1 MNHEY and CDR2 SVGAGI come from the germline V gene. This CDR3 spans 15 amino acids. Unmatched junction bases numbered 3, after V lost 2 bases and J lost 1 base. CDR3 amino acids: CASSYGRGRTDTQYF. The CDR3 DNA sequence: TGTGCCAGCAGTTACGGTAGGGGGCGCACAGATACGCAGTATTTT.

As regards this clone: One base away lies a much larger clone, so this may be a sequencing read error. The chain couples TRBV28 to TRBJ2-7, with D perhaps TRBD1 (5 bases). Per the germline V gene, CDR1 is MDHEN and CDR2 is SYDVKM. The CDR3 covers 12 residues. V lost 2 bases and J lost 3, with 5 bases in between. The CDR3 sequence is CASSLQGYEQYF. As DNA, the CDR3 is TGTGCCAGCAGTTTACAGGGCTACGAGCAGTACTTC.

This sequence joins TRBV7-3 and TRBJ2-7; TRBD2 aligns across 7 bases. Trimming took 1 base from V and 1 from J; bases not matched to a gene: 4. CDR1 is SGHTA and CDR2 is FQGTGA in the germline V gene. This CDR3 region has 15 residues. CDR3 DNA: TGTGCCAGCAGCTTAATGGGAGGGGATTCCTACGAGCAGTACTTC. Translating it yields CASSLMGGDSYEQYF.

V gene TRBV18 combines with J gene TRBJ1-5; TRBD1 agrees at 8 bases. The germline V gene encodes CDR1 KGHSH and CDR2 LQKENI. V dropped 3 bases and J dropped 1; count of bases not matched to a gene: 5. CDR3 length: 16 amino acids. Here the CDR3 reads CASSPFGQGSNQPQHF. The CDR3 coding sequence is TGTGCCAGCTCACCTTTTGGACAGGGCAGCAATCAGCCCCAGCATTTT. The full variable domain, in which reference TRBV18 and TRBJ1-5 provide the parts outside the CDR3, is NAGVMQNPRHLVRRRGQEARLRCSPMKGHSHVYWYRQLPEEGLKFMVYLQKENIIDESGMPKERFSAEFPKEGPSILRIQQVVRGDSAAYFCASSPFGQGSNQPQHFGDGTRLSIL.

This clone appeared once. This chain joins TRBV6-5 and TRBJ1-6, with a tentative D call TRBD1 (5 bases). Germline values: CDR1 MNHEY, CDR2 SVGAGI. CDR3 size: 15 residues. The ends were cut back, 0 bases at V and 5 bases at J, with 8 bases in the middle. CDR3 bases: TGTGCCAGCAGTTACTCCGGCAGGGATAATTCACCCCTCCACTTT. It encodes CASSYSGRDNSPLHF.

This clone was observed once. The rearrangement uses TRBV6-4 and TRBJ2-1; a weak D match, TRBD1 (6 bases). Germline V lookup: CDR1 MRHNA, CDR2 SNTAGT. Between the trimmed V and J ends, which lost 0 bases and 9 bases, there was a span of 15 bases. This CDR3 is 15 amino acids long. The CDR3 sequence is CASSDSRQGRSEQFF. In DNA form, the CDR3 reads TGTGCCAGCAGTGACTCTAGGCAGGGGAGAAGTGAGCAGTTCTTC.